This T cell receptor (beta chain) comes out of a study of shared clonotypes between healthy human individuals. Study in general: Those who served as donors were two women and a few men between the ages of 18 and 49.

J lost 1 base, V lost 7 bases, and 5 bases had no gene match. Germline assignment: CDR1 MGHDK and CDR2 SYGVNS. This CDR3 has 15 residues. Of note for this clone: Its cognate antigen is unknown.

Overall study findings and caveats: A handful of donors had around 5.2% of their naive CD4 clonotypes in common.

Study donors comprised healthy, HIV-negative adults devoid of recent acute infection or vaccination. It was at deep level that the assay was run. Assay used: immunoSEQ multiplex PCR; TCRdb lists only in-frame clones, some missing. The top ten hold approximately 0.13% of the sample, which has some 2.1 million clones, 90% to 95% seen once. Sequenced input: naive CD4+ T cells sorted from blood. Stated subset: CD45RA+ positively selected. The rearrangement links TRBV25-1 to TRBJ2-5, with 11 bases that match TRBD1. The clonotype originates from a young man in good health. CDR3 sequence (DNA): TGTGCCAGCAACCACGGGACAGGGGGCCAAGAGACCCAGTACTTC. The encoded protein is CASNHGTGGQETQYF. Full variable domain (remainder filled in from reference TRBV25-1 and TRBJ2-5): EADIYQTPRYLVIGTGKKITLECSQTMGHDKMYWYQQDPGMELHLIHYSYGVNSTEKGDLSSESTVSRIRTEHFPLTLESARPSHTSQYLCASNHGTGGQETQYFGPGTRLLVL.